This entry features one T cell receptor beta chain sequence. What antigen it recognizes has not been identified. Base qualities are not at hand, and no much larger clone is one base apart. This sample was included in a study of precursors of human CD4 cytotoxic T cells (dated by TCRdb to the late 2010s). For context, the study as a whole: CD4+ memory subsets from roughly 13 donors in total were covered by the bulk TCR-seq analysis. Sequences for both the TCRalpha and TCRbeta chains came out of the TCR-seq analysis of 15 or so donors (table S7). Points the paper makes about the study in general: Compared with TCM and TEM subsets, the IL-7Rhigh and IL-7R- TEMRA subsets had more restricted TCR repertoires, with lower diversity and more expanded clonotypes. Some bulk TCR-seq comparisons included only about 95% of the 14 donors, suggesting not every subset was available for every donor. The limitation that the direction of differentiation between precursor and effector cells cannot be definitively established by a human observational design was noted by the authors. Expanded effector clonotypes made up a larger fraction of IL-7Rhigh TEMRA clonotypes than of TEM or TCM clonotypes.

The instrument was an Illumina MiSeq. On the authors' methods: To quantify repertoire diversity, the Shannon-Wiener index was calculated using VDJtools. A TCRbeta clonotype counted as expanded if its clonotype frequency was 3 or higher. TCRdb reworked the public reads: Q25 trimming with fastp, MiXCR clone assembly, productive beta chains retained. Every entry covers one CDR3 protein and lists the most common genes and DNA from its rows. V and J calls and clone size were set by TCRdb, not the authors. This sample has 660 or so distinct CDR3 sequences in its table, and about a sixth of those were observed once. Around 8% of the sample lies in the top ten. To test a precursor-effector relationship among CD4 cytotoxic T cells, bulk UMI-based TCR sequencing was performed on four sorted CD4+ memory subsets (TCM, TEM, IL-7Rhigh TEMRA, IL-7R- TEMRA). Cells were obtained from peripheral blood mononuclear cells isolated from human blood.

Cut back by 3 bases and 6 bases, the V and J ends lie 17 bases apart. The CDR3 holds 15 amino acids from the cysteine to the phenylalanine. Only the CDR3 portion is preserved as DNA: 45 bases, with reading frame beginning at the first base. The germline V gene gives CDR1 as SGHNT and CDR2 as YENEEA. The receptor comes from a human donor in good health. The chain links TRBV11-3 with TRBJ1-1; the D segment cannot be called with confidence. The source material was memory CD4+ T cells from blood (PBMCs). CDR3 loop: CASSFGLSGPPEAFF. DNA sequence: TGTGCCAGCAGCTTTGGGCTTTCTGGACCCCCTGAAGCTTTCTTT.